This T cell receptor (beta chain) was identified in a study of T cell responses to AZD1222 COVID-19 vaccine. Across the study: The study pooled second doses at about 4 or about 12 weeks.

V lost 0 bases to trimming and J lost 2 bases, with 11 bases between them. CDR1 and CDR2 from the germline V gene are SGHNT and YYREEE (reference sequence). This CDR3 spans 15 amino acids. Study results and caveats: Two doses of AZD1222 preceded a rise in Spike-specific TCR breadth and depth. White British ancestry dominated among donors, who included more females, and clonal diversity was possibly underestimated.

TCRdb's table, derived via immunoSEQ multiplex PCR, lists solely in-frame clones and lacks some. The sample records 150,000 or so clones, roughly 90% being singletons. In regard to this clone: Its target is unknown.

The chain is built from TRBV5-4 and TRBJ1-2; TRBD1 might be the D (6 bases). Sequenced here: peripheral blood, sampled on day 0 of AZD1222 vaccination. This clonotype was obtained from an adult in good health. CDR3: CASSLAGGANYGYTF. The DNA of the CDR3 is TGTGCCAGCAGCTTGGCCGGGGGGGCCAACTATGGCTACACCTTC.